A single sample is the source of the 31 T cell receptor beta chains below, sequenced in a study of blood T cell repertoires in COVID-19. Using immunoSEQ multiplex PCR, the repertoire was profiled, and TCRdb retains in-frame clones only, with some absent. Of fewer than 80,000 clones detected, around 84% appear once; the ten largest clones hold roughly 1%. What was sequenced was peripheral blood. The receptors come from a man in his 70s with acute or convalescent COVID-19.

V gene TRBV10-1 combines with J gene TRBJ1-3; tentative D call: TRBD1 (6 bases). This CDR3 is built from 12 residues. Germline CDR1 reads WNHNN; CDR2 reads SYGVQD (reference sequence). V was pared by 9 bases and J by 3 bases, with 9 bases between. The CDR3 DNA reads TGCGCCAGACAGGGTAGTGGAAACACCATATATTTT. Translating it yields CARQGSGNTIYF.

This chain connects TRBV9 to TRBJ2-7, with TRBD1 identical over 7 bases. This CDR3 contains 11 residues. Looked up from germline, CDR1 is SGDLS and CDR2 is YYNGEE. The J segment lost 7 bases and the V segment lost 3 bases, leaving 1 base of the junction unmatched. The CDR3: CASSGRGEQYF. The CDR3 DNA sequence: TGTGCCAGCAGCGGCAGGGGGGAGCAGTACTTC.

The gene calls are TRBV11-1 and TRBJ1-1; TRBD1 aligns across 9 bases. The ends lost 7 bases at V and 1 base at J; junction bases unmatched: 7. The CDR3 has 15 amino acids. Germline CDR1 is SGHAT and CDR2 is FQDESV (reference sequence). CDR3 sequence (DNA): TGTGCCAGCAACTCCGGGACAGGGTGGAACACTGAAGCTTTCTTT. It specifies CASNSGTGWNTEAFF.

The V and J genes are TRBV29-1 and TRBJ2-2, with 13 positions matching TRBD2. This CDR3 has 14 residues. With 5 bases clipped from V and 9 bases from J, the junction kept 6 bases outside the gene matches. In germline, CDR1 is SQVTM, CDR2 ANQGSEA. CDR3 protein: CSVSRTSGSWELFF. CDR3 coding DNA: TGCAGCGTTTCCCGGACTAGCGGGAGCTGGGAGCTGTTTTTT.

The V gene is TRBV6-6, the J gene TRBJ2-1; 7 bases match TRBD1. V gave up 2 bases and J gave up 4 bases; unmatched junction bases: 8. Per germline, CDR1 MNHNY and CDR2 SVGAGI (reference sequence). There are 16 residues in the CDR3. As DNA, the CDR3 is TGTGCCAGCAGTTACCACGGCCCGACAGGGTACAATGAGCAGTTCTTC. Translated: CASSYHGPTGYNEQFF.

J is TRBJ1-2 and V is TRBV29-1, with 7 nucleotides matching TRBD1. CDR1 is SQVTM and CDR2 is ANQGSEA in the germline V gene. V was clipped by 8 bases and J by 7 bases; unmatched bases: 7. CDR3 length equals 11 residues. CDR3 amino acids: CSSAQGGGYTF. CDR3 DNA sequence: TGCAGCAGCGCCCAGGGGGGTGGCTACACCTTC.

V is TRBV3-1 (or the pseudogene TRBV3-2) and J is TRBJ2-1; 8 bases line up with TRBD2. Germline CDR1 LGHDT, CDR2 YNNKEL (reference sequence). The CDR3 has 15 amino acids. V gave up 0 bases and J gave up 7 bases; unmatched junction bases: 5. The CDR3 bases are TGTGCCAGCAGCCAAGATCTCGGGAGGGGGAATGAGCAGTTCTTC. This gives the protein CASSQDLGRGNEQFF.

The chain carries TRBV7-9 and TRBJ2-7; no clear D gene. This CDR3 spans 14 amino acids. Germline CDR1 reads SEHNR; CDR2 reads FQNEAQ (reference sequence). The ends were cut back, 5 bases at V and 5 bases at J, with 16 bases in the middle. The CDR3, as DNA: TGTGCCAGCAGCCCGCAGGTGAATTACAACGAGCAGTACTTC. Its translation is CASSPQVNYNEQYF.

The chain has TRBV21-1 and TRBJ1-1; TRBD1 was called by the table and not checked on the DNA. TRBV21-1 has pseudogene status. CDR3 length equals 16 residues. CDR3 region: CASSTLTGFSVSAAFF. As DNA, the CDR3 is TGTGCCAGCAGCACGTTGACAGGTTTTTCTGTTTCGGCAGCTTTCTTT.

This clone was seen a handful of times. The chain has TRBV2 and TRBJ1-6; D not resolved. There are 14 residues in the CDR3. The germline CDR1 and CDR2 sequences are SNHLY and FYNNEI. The DNA of the CDR3 is TGTGCGTCCTATCCGCTCCCCCTTAATTCACCCCTCCACTTT. This encodes CASYPLPLNSPLHF.

The V and J genes are TRBV15 and TRBJ2-7; 7 positions match TRBD1. Trimming took 1 base from V and 2 from J; bases not matched to a gene: 8. CDR1 LNHNV and CDR2 YYDKDF come from the germline V gene (reference sequence). The CDR3 sequence is 16 residues long. CDR3 amino acids: CATSRVTTGRPYEQYF. CDR3 nucleotides: TGTGCCACCAGCAGAGTTACGACAGGGCGACCCTACGAGCAGTACTTC. Supplemented by reference TRBV15 and TRBJ2-7, the full variable domain reads DAMVIQNPRYQVTQFGKPVTLSCSQTLNHNVMYWYQQKSSQAPKLLFHYYDKDFNNEADTPDNFQSRRPNTSFCFLDIRSPGLGDTAMYLCATSRVTTGRPYEQYFGPGTRLTVT.

The V and J genes are TRBV5-4 and TRBJ1-2; TRBD1 is a possible D gene (5 bases). The V end was cut by 1 base, the J end by 3 bases, with 7 bases between. Germline V gives CDR1 SGHNT, CDR2 YYREEE (reference sequence). This CDR3 is 13 amino acids long. CDR3 nucleotide sequence: TGTGCCAGCAGCTTGCGCAGGGACTATGGCTACACCTTC. Protein product: CASSLRRDYGYTF.

The chain combines TRBV11-2 with TRBJ1-5, with D possibly matching TRBD1 (5 bases). Trimming took off 1 base at V and 2 bases at J, with 9 bases between the two ends. CDR1 and CDR2 (germline): SGHAT, FQNNGV. The CDR3 has 15 amino acids. DNA of the CDR3: TGTGCCAGCAGCTTAGTAGGGGAGGGCAATCAGCCCCAGCATTTT. Its translation is CASSLVGEGNQPQHF.

The rearrangement joins TRBV19 to TRBJ2-1, with 10 bases matching TRBD2. Germline V gene lookup returns CDR1 LNHDA and CDR2 SQIVND (reference sequence). After removal of 7 bases from V and 7 bases from J, the junction contained 13 bases not matched to a gene. The CDR3 sequence is 16 residues long. This CDR3 is CASTPSGRGGRNEQFF. Written as DNA, the CDR3 is TGTGCCAGTACCCCTAGCGGGAGAGGAGGAAGGAATGAGCAGTTCTTC.

This clone came up once. The CDR3 spells CAISVTTGSAYEQYF. DNA for the CDR3: TGTGCCATCAGTGTGACGACAGGATCGGCCTACGAGCAGTACTTC. The chain is built from TRBV10-3 and TRBJ2-7, with D perhaps TRBD1 (6 bases). The germline CDR1 and CDR2 sequences are ENHRY and SYGVKD. Trimming removed 4 bases at V and 2 bases at J, with 15 bases between. This CDR3 contains 15 residues.

The V call is TRBV27, the J call TRBJ2-5; D possibly corresponds to TRBD1 (6 bases). V lost 5 bases to trimming and J lost 6 bases, with 16 bases between them. The CDR3 has 14 residues. The V gene's germline CDR1 is MNHEY and CDR2 SMNVEV (reference sequence). As DNA, the CDR3 is TGTGCCAGCAGTGCGCAGGGGTTGACCCAGACCCAGTACTTC. It yields the protein CASSAQGLTQTQYF.

The rearrangement links TRBV7-6 to TRBJ2-2; D gene uncertain. Germline lookup yields CDR1 SGHVS and CDR2 FNYEAQ. CDR3 length: 14 amino acids. Trimming pared 1 base from V and 5 bases from J, leaving 8 bases between. The CDR3 protein is CASSLGSETGELFF. CDR3 DNA sequence: TGTGCCAGCAGCTTAGGGAGTGAAACCGGGGAGCTGTTTTTT.

This clone was seen just once. The chain uses TRBV6-4 and TRBJ2-1; D uncertain. The CDR3 is made up of 15 amino acids. With 5 bases removed from V and 3 bases from J, the gap between germline ends came to 14 bases. Germline V gene sequence: CDR1 MRHNA, CDR2 SNTAGT. The CDR3 loop reads CASSFDGTNYNEQFF. Here the CDR3 DNA reads TGTGCCAGCAGTTTCGACGGAACTAACTACAATGAGCAGTTCTTC.

The chain uses TRBV6-2 or TRBV6-3 and TRBJ1-5, with D perhaps TRBD1 (6 bases). Trimming took off 2 bases at V and 8 bases at J, with 16 bases between the two ends. Germline CDR1 is MNHEY and CDR2 is SVGEGT. This CDR3 is built from 15 residues. CDR3 DNA: TGTGCCAGCAGTTACGAGGGGGGGTCCCTTAAGCCCCAGCATTTT. Protein sequence: CASSYEGGSLKPQHF.

The chain uses TRBV5-1 and TRBJ2-7, with 7 bases matching TRBD2. Trimming removed 0 bases from V and 3 bases from J; junction bases left unmatched: 6. Germline lookup yields CDR1 SGHRS and CDR2 YFSETQ. The length of the CDR3 is 15 residues. For the CDR3, the DNA is TGCGCCAGCAGCTTGGTTACGGCGGGGGACTACGAGCAGTACTTC. It specifies CASSLVTAGDYEQYF. The full variable domain, its missing parts supplied by reference TRBV5-1 and TRBJ2-7, is KAGVTQTPRYLIKTRGQQVTLSCSPISGHRSVSWYQQTPGQGLQFLFEYFSETQRNKGNFPGRFSGRQFSNSRSEMNVSTLELGDSALYLCASSLVTAGDYEQYFGPGTRLTVT.

This clone was observed once. The CDR3 protein is CATSDASGDSYNEQFF. The DNA for the CDR3 is TGTGCCACCAGTGATGCTAGCGGGGATTCCTACAATGAGCAGTTCTTC. This chain links TRBV24-1 with TRBJ2-1; 9 bases fit TRBD2. Germline assignment: CDR1 KGHDR and CDR2 SFDVKD. Trimming cost V 3 bases and J 1 base; bases outside gene matches: 3. There are 16 residues in the CDR3.

The V and J genes are TRBV5-6 and TRBJ1-5; D possibly corresponds to TRBD1 (5 bases). Germline V gene data show CDR1 as SGHDT and CDR2 as YYEEEE. The CDR3 is made up of 14 amino acids. V was shortened by 3 bases and J by 3 bases, with 10 bases between the two germline ends. For the CDR3, the DNA is TGTGCCAGCAGCTCACGACAGAACAATCAGCCCCAGCATTTT. This translates into CASSSRQNNQPQHF.

V usage is TRBV19 and J usage is TRBJ2-3, with 9 bases matching TRBD2. The CDR3 has 15 residues. The trim removed 5 bases at V and 0 bases at J, leaving 3 bases unmatched. Germline loops: CDR1 LNHDA, CDR2 SQIVND (reference sequence). CDR3 nucleotides: TGTGCCAGTAGTCGGACTAGCGTGAGCACAGATACGCAGTATTTT. The encoded protein is CASSRTSVSTDTQYF.

This clone showed up just once. V is TRBV6-5 and J is TRBJ1-4; D possibly corresponds to TRBD1 (6 bases). The CDR3 totals 15 residues. V lost 8 bases and J lost 3, with 16 bases in between. Germline V gene sequence: CDR1 MNHEY, CDR2 SVGAGI. CDR3 residues: CASGTRQAANEKLFF. In DNA, the CDR3 is TGTGCCAGCGGGACGCGACAGGCGGCTAATGAAAAACTGTTTTTT.

The chain links TRBV6-5 to TRBJ2-5; 8 nucleotides align to TRBD1. The V segment lost 8 bases and the J segment 4 bases; nucleotides outside the gene matches: 12. CDR1 is MNHEY and CDR2 is SVGAGI in the germline V gene. This CDR3 has 15 residues. DNA for the CDR3: TGTGCCAGCGGGGGTTCACAGGGGGGTGGAGAGACCCAGTACTTC. Amino acids: CASGGSQGGGETQYF.

V usage is TRBV6-5 and J usage is TRBJ1-6; maybe TRBD1 (6 bases). V lost 0 bases to trimming and J lost 10 bases, with 13 bases between them. The CDR3 has 15 amino acids. Germline CDR1 reads MNHEY; CDR2 reads SVGAGI. The CDR3: CASSYSRGGRSPLHF. CDR3 sequence (DNA): TGTGCCAGCAGTTACTCGAGAGGGGGACGGTCACCCCTCCACTTT.

V is TRBV6-5 and J is TRBJ2-7; 7 nucleotides agree with TRBD2. Trimming cost V 5 bases and J 3 bases; bases outside gene matches: 10. The germline CDR1 and CDR2 sequences are MNHEY and SVGAGI. CDR3 size: 15 residues. The CDR3 here is CASSPLRAGSYEQYF. Written as DNA, the CDR3 is TGTGCCAGCAGTCCCCTGAGAGCGGGAAGCTACGAGCAGTACTTC.

V usage is TRBV12-3 or TRBV12-4 and J usage is TRBJ2-7; 14 positions agree with TRBD2. V dropped 11 bases and J dropped 5; count of bases not matched to a gene: 5. CDR3 length: 13 amino acids. The CDR3 DNA reads as TGTGCCGGAGGACTAGCGGGGGGCCACGAGCAGTACTTC. Its translation is CAGGLAGGHEQYF.

The J gene is TRBJ2-1, the V gene TRBV9, with 8 positions matching TRBD2. The V gene's germline CDR1 is SGDLS and CDR2 YYNGEE. This CDR3 comprises 17 residues. V shed 0 bases and J 2 bases; nucleotides not matched to a gene: 7. The CDR3 loop reads CASSVARGSGAYNEQFF. In nucleotides, the CDR3 is TGTGCCAGCAGCGTAGCTCGCGGTAGCGGGGCCTACAATGAGCAGTTCTTC. Using reference TRBV9 and TRBJ2-1 for the parts outside the CDR3, the full variable domain is DSGVTQTPKHLITATGQRVTLRCSPRSGDLSVYWYQQSLDQGLQFLIQYYNGEERAKGNILERFSAQQFPDLHSELNLSSLELGDSALYFCASSVARGSGAYNEQFFGPGTRLTVL.

The rearrangement joins TRBV28 to TRBJ1-4; D gene uncertain. Germline loops: CDR1 MDHEN, CDR2 SYDVKM. There are 14 residues in the CDR3. Deletions cut 1 base from V and 9 bases from J, with 12 bases between. The chain's CDR3 is CASSLSSNGKKLFF. As DNA, the CDR3 is TGTGCCAGCAGTTTATCGTCCAACGGGAAAAAACTGTTTTTT. The full variable domain, its missing parts supplied by reference TRBV28 and TRBJ1-4, is DVKVTQSSRYLVKRTGEKVFLECVQDMDHENMFWYRQDPGLGLRLIYFSYDVKMKEKGDIPEGYSVSREKKERFSLILESASTNQTSMYLCASSLSSNGKKLFFGSGTQLSVL.

V gene TRBV6-5 combines with J gene TRBJ2-7; D is perhaps TRBD2 (6 bases). With 5 bases removed from V and 0 bases from J, the gap between germline ends came to 11 bases. The CDR3 contains 14 residues. In germline, CDR1 is MNHEY, CDR2 SVGAGI. This CDR3 reads CASSRRGSSYEQYF. Here the CDR3 DNA reads TGTGCCAGCAGTAGACGGGGGAGCTCCTACGAGCAGTACTTC.